A selection of T cell receptor beta chains follows, all from one sample in a study of blood T cells in healthy people across ages. Via MiXCR, TCRdb re-called the 5' RACE reads, giving one row per CDR3 protein. The sample has 950,000 to 1,200,000 distinct CDR3 sequences, about two fifths seen once. The sample taken for sequencing was blood. All receptors come from a man between 18 and 35 years old in good health. Both conserved end residues are part of each CDR3. The D gene is left open where the match is weak. Only some rows state a clone size, as once, few, many or a class for expanded clones.

V gene	J gene	D gene	clone size	CDR3 DNA	CDR3 protein
TRBV20-1	TRBJ2-7	TRBD1	-	TGCAGTGCTAGTAAGACAGGGTCCTACGAGCAGTACTTC	CSASKTGSYEQYF
TRBV6-6	TRBJ2-1	-	few	TGTGCCAGCACCTTAGACCGGCATGAGCAGTTCTTC	CASTLDRHEQFF
TRBV3-1	TRBJ2-1	-	few	TGTGCCAGCAGCCAAGGGGAACGGGGGCCCATCTACAATGAGCAGTTCTTC	CASSQGERGPIYNEQFF
TRBV5-1	TRBJ1-2	TRBD1	-	TGCGCCAGCAGCTTGGATACAGGGGATAACTATGGCTACACCTTC	CASSLDTGDNYGYTF
TRBV29-1	TRBJ2-3	-	few	TGCAGCGTTGTCGACCAAAGTGGGGCGCAGTATTTT	CSVVDQSGAQYF
TRBV27	TRBJ2-1	-	few	TGTGCCAGCAGTTTTAGGGCAGCCTACAATGAGCAGTTCTTC	CASSFRAAYNEQFF
TRBV20-1	TRBJ1-3	-	once	TGCAGTGCTCCAATTATGGGTACCTCTGGAAACACCATATATTTT	CSAPIMGTSGNTIYF
TRBV7-2	TRBJ1-6	-	-	TGTGCCAGCAGCTTAGCAGGTCCCTCCTATAATTCACCCCTCCACTTT	CASSLAGPSYNSPLHF
TRBV4-1	TRBJ1-2	-	-	TGCGCCAGCAGCCAAGAAGGCAGGGGTGGCTACACCTTC	CASSQEGRGGYTF
TRBV7-2	TRBJ2-7	-	few	TGTGCCAGCAGCTTAGAAACTACTTACGAGCAGTACTTC	CASSLETTYEQYF
TRBV5-1	TRBJ2-2	TRBD2	-	TGCGCCAGCAGTCAGCGGGGAGACACCGGGGAGCTGTTTTTT	CASSQRGDTGELFF